Listed here are 12 T cell receptor beta chains from one sample, sequenced in a study of technical replicates of blood from several donors. This table comes from immunoSEQ multiplex PCR, and its TCRdb copy is limited to in-frame clones, with some not included. The data contain tens of thousands of clones, around 95% of them singletons. Specimen: T cells isolated from PBMCs. The receptor set was obtained from a human donor in good health.

This chain joins TRBV29-1 and TRBJ1-2; D might be TRBD1 (6 bases). CDR1 is SQVTM and CDR2 is ANQGSEA in the germline V gene. The CDR3 has 14 amino acids. V lost 4 bases, J lost 7 bases, and 19 bases lay in between. The CDR3 DNA reads as TGCAGCGTTGGGCCCTTTACAGGGCCAGGTGGCTACACCTTC. It specifies CSVGPFTGPGGYTF.

The rearrangement joins TRBV7-9 to TRBJ2-1; 9 nucleotides agree with TRBD1. V was pared by 5 bases and J by 7 bases, with 12 bases of the junction left unmatched. The CDR3 length is 16 residues. Germline assignment: CDR1 SEHNR and CDR2 FQNEAQ (reference sequence). CDR3 sequence: CASSRDRDYKWNEQFF. In DNA, the CDR3 is TGTGCCAGCAGCCGGGACAGGGATTACAAGTGGAATGAGCAGTTCTTC.

The sample holds a few counts of this clone. The rearrangement uses TRBV4-1 and TRBJ1-4; TRBD1 aligns across 7 bases. Per the germline V gene, CDR1 is MGHRA and CDR2 is YSYEKL. The CDR3 has 17 amino acids. The V segment lost 4 bases and the J segment 5 bases; nucleotides outside the gene matches: 13. The CDR3 DNA reads as TGCGCCAGCAGCCGACAGGGTTTAATCCCCTGGAATGAAAAACTGTTTTTT. This sequence encodes CASSRQGLIPWNEKLFF.

V gene TRBV30 combines with J gene TRBJ1-5; 8 bases line up with TRBD1. The germline CDR1 and CDR2 sequences are GTSNPN and SVGIG (reference sequence). Trimming cost V 0 bases and J 7 bases; bases outside gene matches: 2. This CDR3 is 13 amino acids long. The CDR3 spells CAWSVRGPQPQHF. DNA of the CDR3: TGTGCCTGGAGTGTCAGGGGGCCGCAGCCCCAGCATTTT.

V usage is TRBV5-1 and J usage is TRBJ2-1; TRBD1 agrees at 7 bases. V shed 2 bases and J 4 bases; nucleotides not matched to a gene: 6. Germline V gene sequence: CDR1 SGHRS, CDR2 YFSETQ. This CDR3 spans 15 amino acids. The CDR3 here is CASSFGGQPYNEQFF. The CDR3 coding sequence is TGCGCCAGCAGCTTTGGGGGACAGCCATACAATGAGCAGTTCTTC.

In this sample, this clone turned up once. The chain couples TRBV6-5 to TRBJ2-1; tentatively, D is TRBD1 (6 bases). Trimming stripped 7 bases from V and 2 bases from J, with 12 bases between. CDR1 and CDR2 from the germline V gene are MNHEY and SVGAGI. The CDR3 runs to 14 residues. The CDR3 sequence: CASKRTGTYNEQFF. In nucleotides, the CDR3 is TGTGCCAGCAAGAGAACAGGGACCTACAATGAGCAGTTCTTC.

The chain recombines TRBV4-2 with TRBJ2-7, with D possibly being TRBD1 (5 bases). CDR1 and CDR2 from the germline V gene are LGHNA and YNFKEQ. CDR3 length equals 17 residues. V was cut by 1 base and J by 5 bases, with 21 bases left in between. DNA of the CDR3: TGTGCCAGCAGCCAAGTTAGCTATGGCAGGGCGTTGGACGAGCAGTACTTC. This sequence encodes CASSQVSYGRALDEQYF.

This clone was observed a single time. The chain links TRBV18 to TRBJ1-3; D is unresolved. With 2 bases removed from V and 2 bases from J, the gap between germline ends came to 10 bases. Germline V gene sequence: CDR1 KGHSH, CDR2 LQKENI. The CDR3 loop spans 15 amino acids. DNA of the CDR3: TGTGCCAGCTCACCAATCTCGGAGGCTGGAAACACCATATATTTT. Translating gives CASSPISEAGNTIYF.

The chain combines TRBV5-1 with TRBJ1-2, with D possibly TRBD1 on 6 matching bases. CDR1 and CDR2 from the germline V gene are SGHRS and YFSETQ. The CDR3 totals 14 residues. V was pared by 2 bases and J by 4 bases, with 12 bases between. CDR3 in DNA: TGCGCCAGCAGCTTAGAACAGGGTTTCTATGGCTACACCTTC. Translated: CASSLEQGFYGYTF.

V is TRBV10-1 and J is TRBJ2-2, with D tentatively TRBD1 (5 bases). Germline values: CDR1 WNHNN, CDR2 SYGVQD (reference sequence). V shed 2 bases and J shed 3 bases, with 16 bases lying between them. CDR3 length: 17 amino acids. The CDR3 DNA reads as TGCGCCAGCAGTGAGACCCGACCAGACAGATACACCGGGGAGCTGTTTTTT. Translated, it gives CASSETRPDRYTGELFF.

The chain is built from TRBV29-1 and TRBJ1-1, with D possibly TRBD1 on 6 matching bases. V dropped 4 bases and J dropped 0 bases, with 6 bases sitting between them. This CDR3 is 12 amino acids long. Germline V gene sequence: CDR1 SQVTM, CDR2 ANQGSEA. The CDR3 DNA reads TGCAGCGTTGCAGGGGTGAACACTGAAGCTTTCTTT. Amino acids: CSVAGVNTEAFF.

The chain has TRBV27 and TRBJ1-3, with TRBD1 identical over 9 bases. V lost 5 bases to trimming and J lost 4 bases; unmatched junction nucleotides: 9. The CDR3 has 16 amino acids. Germline CDR1 MNHEY, CDR2 SMNVEV (reference sequence). CDR3 in DNA: TGTGCCAGCAGTGTCTCCGGGACAGGGTCCGGAAACACCATATATTTT. It translates to CASSVSGTGSGNTIYF.